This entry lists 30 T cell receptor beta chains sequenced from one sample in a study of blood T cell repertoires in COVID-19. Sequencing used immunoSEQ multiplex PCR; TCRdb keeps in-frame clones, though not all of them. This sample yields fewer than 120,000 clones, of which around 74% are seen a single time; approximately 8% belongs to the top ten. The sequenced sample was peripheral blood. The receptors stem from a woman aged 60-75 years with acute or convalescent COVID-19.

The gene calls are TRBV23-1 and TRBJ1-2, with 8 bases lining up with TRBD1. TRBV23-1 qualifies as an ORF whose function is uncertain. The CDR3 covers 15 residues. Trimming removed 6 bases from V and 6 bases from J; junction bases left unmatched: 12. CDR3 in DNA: TGCGCCAGCAGAACCCAAATACCAGGGGGCGATGGCTACACCTTC. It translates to CASRTQIPGGDGYTF.

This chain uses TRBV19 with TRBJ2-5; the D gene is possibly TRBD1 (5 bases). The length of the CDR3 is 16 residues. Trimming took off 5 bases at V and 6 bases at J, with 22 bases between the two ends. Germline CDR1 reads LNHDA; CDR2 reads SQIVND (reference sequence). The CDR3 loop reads CASSPSLGRAQKTQYF. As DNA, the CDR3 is TGTGCCAGTAGTCCCTCTCTTGGCAGGGCCCAGAAGACCCAGTACTTC.

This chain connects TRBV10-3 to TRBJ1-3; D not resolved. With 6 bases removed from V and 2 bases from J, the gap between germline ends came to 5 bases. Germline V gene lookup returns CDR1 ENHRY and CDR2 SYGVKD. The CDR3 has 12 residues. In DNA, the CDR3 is TGTGCCATCAGCGCAGCTGGAAACACCATATATTTT. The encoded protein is CAISAAGNTIYF.

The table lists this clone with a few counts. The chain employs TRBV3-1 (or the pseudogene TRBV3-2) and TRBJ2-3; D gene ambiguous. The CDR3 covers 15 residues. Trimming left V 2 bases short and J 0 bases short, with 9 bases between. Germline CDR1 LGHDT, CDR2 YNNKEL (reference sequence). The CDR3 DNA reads TGTGCCAGCAGCCAACCAGCGCTAAGCACAGATACGCAGTATTTT. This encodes CASSQPALSTDTQYF.

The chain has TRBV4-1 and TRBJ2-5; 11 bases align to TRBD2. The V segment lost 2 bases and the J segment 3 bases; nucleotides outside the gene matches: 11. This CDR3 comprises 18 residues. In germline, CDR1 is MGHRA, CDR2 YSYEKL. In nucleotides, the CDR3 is TGCGCCAGCAGCCAAATCCCCAGTAGCGGGGGGGCCGAAGAGACCCAGTACTTC. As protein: CASSQIPSSGGAEETQYF.

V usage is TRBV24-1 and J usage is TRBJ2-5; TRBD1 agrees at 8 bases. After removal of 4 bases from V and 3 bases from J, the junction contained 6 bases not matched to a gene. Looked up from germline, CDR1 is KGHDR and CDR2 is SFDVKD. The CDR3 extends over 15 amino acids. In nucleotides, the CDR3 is TGTGCCACCAGTGAGCCCGGGACAGGTAAAGAGACCCAGTACTTC. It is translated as CATSEPGTGKETQYF.

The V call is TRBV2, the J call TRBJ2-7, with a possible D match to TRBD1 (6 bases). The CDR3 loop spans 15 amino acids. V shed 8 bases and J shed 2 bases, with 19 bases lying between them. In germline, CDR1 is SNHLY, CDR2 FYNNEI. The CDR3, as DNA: TGTGCCAGCCAATCCCTTTCGGACAGTGCCTACGAGCAGTACTTC. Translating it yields CASQSLSDSAYEQYF.

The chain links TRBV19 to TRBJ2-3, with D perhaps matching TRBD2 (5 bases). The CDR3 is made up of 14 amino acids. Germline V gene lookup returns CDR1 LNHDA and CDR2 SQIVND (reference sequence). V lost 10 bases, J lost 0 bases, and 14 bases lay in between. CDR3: CATQEGPSTDTQYF. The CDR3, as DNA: TGTGCCACCCAAGAGGGCCCGAGCACAGATACGCAGTATTTT.

CDR3 DNA: TGTGCCAGCAGTGGAAAAACCGGGACAGGGTGGGCTGAAGCTTTCTTT. The encoded protein is CASSGKTGTGWAEAFF. V is TRBV2 and J is TRBJ1-1, with 9 bases identical to TRBD1. The V gene end was trimmed by 4 bases and the J gene end by 6 bases; junction bases not matched to a gene: 12. The CDR3 runs to 16 residues. Germline CDR1 SNHLY, CDR2 FYNNEI.

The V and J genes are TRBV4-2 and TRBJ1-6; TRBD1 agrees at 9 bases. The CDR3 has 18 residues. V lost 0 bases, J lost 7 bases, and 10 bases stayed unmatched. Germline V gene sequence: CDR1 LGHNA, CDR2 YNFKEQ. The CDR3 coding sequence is TGTGCCAGCAGCCAAGAATTAGCCCGGGACAGGGTCAATTCACCCCTCCACTTT. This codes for CASSQELARDRVNSPLHF.

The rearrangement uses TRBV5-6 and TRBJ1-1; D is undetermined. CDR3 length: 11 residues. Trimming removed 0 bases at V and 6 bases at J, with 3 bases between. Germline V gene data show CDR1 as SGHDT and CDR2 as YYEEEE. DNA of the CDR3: TGTGCCAGCAGCTTGGGAGCTGAAGCTTTCTTT. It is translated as CASSLGAEAFF.

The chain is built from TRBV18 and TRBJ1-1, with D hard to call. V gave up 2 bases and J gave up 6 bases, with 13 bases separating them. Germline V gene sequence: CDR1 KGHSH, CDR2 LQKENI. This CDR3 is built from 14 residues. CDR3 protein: CASSPNSIASEAFF. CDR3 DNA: TGTGCCAGCTCACCAAACTCTATAGCATCTGAAGCTTTCTTT.

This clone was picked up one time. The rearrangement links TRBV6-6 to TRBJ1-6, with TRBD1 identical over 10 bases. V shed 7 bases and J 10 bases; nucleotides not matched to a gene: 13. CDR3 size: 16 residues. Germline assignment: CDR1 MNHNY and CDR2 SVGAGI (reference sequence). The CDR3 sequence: CASNSRTGGTKSPLHF. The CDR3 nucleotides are TGTGCCAGCAACTCTCGGACAGGGGGTACTAAGTCACCCCTCCACTTT.

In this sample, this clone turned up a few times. The CDR3 sequence is CASIKGGYGYTF. The CDR3 nucleotides read TGTGCCAGCATCAAGGGGGGGTATGGCTACACCTTC. The chain employs TRBV6-5 and TRBJ1-2, with D possibly matching TRBD1 (6 bases). This CDR3 spans 12 amino acids. Germline V gene sequence: CDR1 MNHEY, CDR2 SVGAGI. The V and J ends lost 7 bases and 5 bases respectively, with 11 bases between them.

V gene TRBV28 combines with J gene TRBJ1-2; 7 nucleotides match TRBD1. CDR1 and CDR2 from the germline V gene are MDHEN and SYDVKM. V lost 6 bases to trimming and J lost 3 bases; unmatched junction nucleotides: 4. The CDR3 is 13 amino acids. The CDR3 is CASSTQGYYGYTF. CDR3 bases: TGTGCCAGCAGCACACAGGGGTACTATGGCTACACCTTC.

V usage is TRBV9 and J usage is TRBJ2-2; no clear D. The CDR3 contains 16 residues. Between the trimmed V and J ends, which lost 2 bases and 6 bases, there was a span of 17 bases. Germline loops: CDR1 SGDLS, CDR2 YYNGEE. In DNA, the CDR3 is TGTGCCAGCAGCGTGAGTGGCAATCCCCGGGCCGGGGAGCTGTTTTTT. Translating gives CASSVSGNPRAGELFF.

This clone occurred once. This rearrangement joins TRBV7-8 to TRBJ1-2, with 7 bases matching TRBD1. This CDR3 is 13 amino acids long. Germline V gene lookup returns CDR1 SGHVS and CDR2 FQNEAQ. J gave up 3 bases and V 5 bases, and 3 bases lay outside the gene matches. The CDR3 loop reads CASSPGQDYGYTF. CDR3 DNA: TGTGCCAGCAGCCCCGGACAGGACTATGGCTACACCTTC.

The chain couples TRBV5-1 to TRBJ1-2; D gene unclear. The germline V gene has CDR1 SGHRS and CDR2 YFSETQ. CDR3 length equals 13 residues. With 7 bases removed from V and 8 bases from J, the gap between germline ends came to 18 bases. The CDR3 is CASGLPGGYGYTF. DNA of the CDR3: TGCGCCAGCGGACTTCCCGGAGGGTACGGCTACACCTTC.

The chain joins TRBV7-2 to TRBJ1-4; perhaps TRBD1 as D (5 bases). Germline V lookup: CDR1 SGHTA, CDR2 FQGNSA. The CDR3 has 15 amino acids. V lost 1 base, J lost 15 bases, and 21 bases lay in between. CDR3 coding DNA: TGTGCCAGCAGCTTAGAGTCAACCACGGGGAGGGGATTGTTTTTT. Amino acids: CASSLESTTGRGLFF.

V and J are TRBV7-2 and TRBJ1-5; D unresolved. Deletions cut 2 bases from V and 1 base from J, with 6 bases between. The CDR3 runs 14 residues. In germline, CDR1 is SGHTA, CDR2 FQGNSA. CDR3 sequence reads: CASSLFLSNQPQHF. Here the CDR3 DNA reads TGTGCCAGCAGCTTATTTCTGAGCAATCAGCCCCAGCATTTT.

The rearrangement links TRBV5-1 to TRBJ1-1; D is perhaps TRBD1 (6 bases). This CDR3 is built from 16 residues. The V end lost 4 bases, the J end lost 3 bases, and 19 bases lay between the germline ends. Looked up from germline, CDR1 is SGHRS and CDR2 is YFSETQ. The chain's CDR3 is CASSAKGGASDTEAFF. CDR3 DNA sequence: TGCGCCAGCAGCGCTAAGGGGGGGGCGTCGGACACTGAAGCTTTCTTT. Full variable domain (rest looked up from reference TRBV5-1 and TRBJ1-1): KAGVTQTPRYLIKTRGQQVTLSCSPISGHRSVSWYQQTPGQGLQFLFEYFSETQRNKGNFPGRFSGRQFSNSRSEMNVSTLELGDSALYLCASSAKGGASDTEAFFGQGTRLTVV.

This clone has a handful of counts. The CDR3 is CASSPRLAGLTRKGTEQYF. The CDR3 DNA is TGTGCCAGCTCACCACGCCTAGCGGGACTTACAAGGAAAGGTACCGAGCAGTACTTC. The rearrangement links TRBV18 to TRBJ2-7, with TRBD2 identical over 9 bases. The CDR3 runs 19 residues. The germline CDR1 and CDR2 sequences are KGHSH and LQKENI. V trimming: 1 base; J trimming: 6 bases; junction bases outside the gene matches: 19.

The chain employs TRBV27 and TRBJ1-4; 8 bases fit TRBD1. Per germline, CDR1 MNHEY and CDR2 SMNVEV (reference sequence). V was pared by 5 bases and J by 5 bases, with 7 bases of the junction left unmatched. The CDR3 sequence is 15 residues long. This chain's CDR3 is CASSRRDRRNEKLFF. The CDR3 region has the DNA TGTGCCAGCAGTCGTAGGGACAGGAGAAATGAAAAACTGTTTTTT.

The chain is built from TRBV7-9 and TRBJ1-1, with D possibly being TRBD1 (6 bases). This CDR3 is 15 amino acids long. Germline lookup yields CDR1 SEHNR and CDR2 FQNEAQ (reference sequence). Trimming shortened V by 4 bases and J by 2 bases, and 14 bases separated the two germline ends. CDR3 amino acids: CASSSPTGQNTEAFF. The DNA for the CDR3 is TGTGCCAGCAGCTCCCCGACAGGTCAAAACACTGAAGCTTTCTTT.

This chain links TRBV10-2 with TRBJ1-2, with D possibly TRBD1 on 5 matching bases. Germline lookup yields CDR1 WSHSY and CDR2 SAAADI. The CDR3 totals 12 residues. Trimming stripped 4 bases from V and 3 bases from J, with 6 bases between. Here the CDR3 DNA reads TGCGCCAGCAGTGCGGGGGACTATGGCTACACCTTC. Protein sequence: CASSAGDYGYTF.

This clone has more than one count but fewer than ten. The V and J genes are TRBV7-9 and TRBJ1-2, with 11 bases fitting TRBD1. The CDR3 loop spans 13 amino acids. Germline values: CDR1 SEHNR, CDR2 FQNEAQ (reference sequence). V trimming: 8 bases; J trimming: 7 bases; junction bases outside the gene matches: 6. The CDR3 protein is CASRTGGLSGYTF. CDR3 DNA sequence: TGTGCCAGCCGGACAGGGGGCTTGTCTGGCTACACCTTC.

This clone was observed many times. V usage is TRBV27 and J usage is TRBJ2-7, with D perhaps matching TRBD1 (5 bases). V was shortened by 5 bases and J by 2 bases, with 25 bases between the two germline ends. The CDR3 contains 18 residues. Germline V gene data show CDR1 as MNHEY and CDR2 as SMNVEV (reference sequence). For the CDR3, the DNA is TGTGCCAGCAGTGGACCGGGTGGGGCAGCTCTTGGGGCCTACGAGCAGTACTTC. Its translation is CASSGPGGAALGAYEQYF.

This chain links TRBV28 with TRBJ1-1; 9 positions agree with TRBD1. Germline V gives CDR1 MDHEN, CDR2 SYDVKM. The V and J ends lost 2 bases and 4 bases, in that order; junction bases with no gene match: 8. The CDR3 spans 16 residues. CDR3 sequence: CASSLDTGGWGTEAFF. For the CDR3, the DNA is TGTGCCAGCAGTTTAGATACAGGGGGCTGGGGCACTGAAGCTTTCTTT.

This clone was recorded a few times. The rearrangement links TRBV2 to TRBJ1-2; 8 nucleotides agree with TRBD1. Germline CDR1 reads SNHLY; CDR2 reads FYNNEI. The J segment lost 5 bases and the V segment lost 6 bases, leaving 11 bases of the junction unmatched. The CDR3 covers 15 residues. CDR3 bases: TGTGCCAGCAGGGACAGGGTTCTCCGCCATTATGGCTACACCTTC. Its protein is CASRDRVLRHYGYTF.

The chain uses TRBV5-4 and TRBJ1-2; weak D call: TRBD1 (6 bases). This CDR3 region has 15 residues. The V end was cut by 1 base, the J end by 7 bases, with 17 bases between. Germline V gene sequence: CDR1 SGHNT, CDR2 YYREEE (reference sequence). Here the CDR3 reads CASSLPGAQRGGYTF. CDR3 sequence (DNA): TGTGCCAGCAGCTTGCCAGGGGCGCAACGCGGTGGCTACACCTTC.